The 27 T cell receptor beta chains below come from one sample, sequenced in a study of blood T cell repertoires in COVID-19. Here immunoSEQ multiplex PCR was the method, and the copy in TCRdb shows in-frame clones only, minus some. The sample has about 95,000 clones; roughly 80% are singletons. Source material: peripheral blood. The source is a man aged 80 or over with active or convalescent COVID-19.

CDR3 loop: CASTTGQRGREQYF. In nucleotides, the CDR3 is TGTGCCAGCACTACGGGACAGAGAGGCCGCGAGCAGTACTTC. This chain links TRBV28 with TRBJ2-7; 7 bases map to TRBD1. The germline V gene has CDR1 MDHEN and CDR2 SYDVKM. The CDR3 extends over 14 amino acids. The V and J ends lost 7 bases and 6 bases, in that order; junction bases with no gene match: 12.

V and J are TRBV6-5 and TRBJ1-2, with TRBD1 as a possible D gene (5 bases). Trimming removed 0 bases at V and 2 bases at J, with 7 bases between. The length of the CDR3 is 14 residues. Germline-derived CDR1 and CDR2 are MNHEY and SVGAGI. DNA for the CDR3: TGTGCCAGCAGTTACTCACAGGCAAACTATGGCTACACCTTC. Protein sequence: CASSYSQANYGYTF.

The chain links TRBV4-2 to TRBJ2-5, with D tentatively TRBD2 (5 bases). There are 15 residues in the CDR3. The ends were cut back, 0 bases at V and 3 bases at J, with 11 bases in the middle. The germline CDR1 and CDR2 sequences are LGHNA and YNFKEQ. Written as DNA, the CDR3 is TGTGCCAGCAGCCAAGACCCCGGGGTGGAAGAGACCCAGTACTTC. Residues: CASSQDPGVEETQYF.

This clone was counted once. V gene TRBV6-8 combines with J gene TRBJ2-3; D is undetermined. The V and J ends lost 7 bases and 1 base respectively, with 12 bases between them. There are 14 residues in the CDR3. Germline assignment: CDR1 MNHGY and CDR2 SAAAGT. Here the CDR3 DNA reads TGTGCCAGCACCAGCCGGCAGGGCACAGATACGCAGTATTTT. Translation gives CASTSRQGTDTQYF.

The V gene is TRBV15, the J gene TRBJ1-6, with TRBD1 matching 11 bases. V shed 6 bases and J 5 bases; nucleotides not matched to a gene: 9. The CDR3 totals 17 residues. The germline CDR1 and CDR2 sequences are LNHNV and YYDKDF (reference sequence). CDR3 amino acids: CATRDRDRGLNNSPLHF. Written as DNA, the CDR3 is TGTGCCACCAGAGACCGGGACAGGGGGTTGAATAATTCACCCCTCCACTTT.

The V and J genes are TRBV27 and TRBJ1-4, with 8 positions matching TRBD1. V trimming: 6 bases; J trimming: 8 bases; junction bases outside the gene matches: 8. The CDR3 consists of 14 residues. Per germline, CDR1 MNHEY and CDR2 SMNVEV (reference sequence). The CDR3 spells CASRLQGVKEKLFF. CDR3 in DNA: TGTGCCAGCAGGCTACAGGGGGTAAAGGAAAAACTGTTTTTT.

The chain joins TRBV5-4 to TRBJ2-1, with 11 nucleotides matching TRBD2. The CDR3 is 15 amino acids. V lost 4 bases and J lost 10; bases outside the gene matches: 10. Germline V gene lookup returns CDR1 SGHNT and CDR2 YYREEE (reference sequence). The chain's CDR3 is CASSLGTSGLGEQFF. The DNA for the CDR3 is TGTGCCAGCAGCCTCGGGACTAGCGGCTTAGGGGAGCAGTTCTTC. The full variable domain, with the rest looked up from reference TRBV5-4 and TRBJ2-1, is ETGVTQSPTHLIKTRGQQVTLRCSSQSGHNTVSWYQQALGQGPQFIFQYYREEENGRGNFPPRFSGLQFPNYSSELNVNALELDDSALYLCASSLGTSGLGEQFFGPGTRLTVL.

The gene calls are TRBV19 and TRBJ1-1, with D maybe TRBD1 (5 bases). The CDR3 contains 14 residues. Deletions cut 2 bases from V and 6 bases from J, with 13 bases between. Germline V gene data show CDR1 as LNHDA and CDR2 as SQIVND (reference sequence). The CDR3 reads CASSIRGERAEAFF. For the CDR3, the DNA is TGTGCCAGTAGTATACGGGGGGAAAGGGCTGAAGCTTTCTTT. Full variable domain (rest looked up from reference TRBV19 and TRBJ1-1): DGGITQSPKYLFRKEGQNVTLSCEQNLNHDAMYWYRQDPGQGLRLIYYSQIVNDFQKGDIAEGYSVSREKKESFPLTVTSAQKNPTAFYLCASSIRGERAEAFFGQGTRLTVV.

The chain recombines TRBV7-2 with TRBJ2-2; possibly TRBD2 for D (5 bases). The CDR3 sequence is 14 residues long. Trimming removed 5 bases at V and 5 bases at J, with 12 bases between. Germline V gives CDR1 SGHTA, CDR2 FQGNSA. The CDR3 DNA sequence: TGTGCCAGCAGCCCCCGCCGGGGAACCGGGGAGCTGTTTTTT. Its translation is CASSPRRGTGELFF.

The chain has TRBV19 and TRBJ2-7, with D perhaps matching TRBD1 (5 bases). Trimming removed 5 bases at V and 0 bases at J, with 5 bases between. Germline-derived CDR1 and CDR2 are LNHDA and SQIVND (reference sequence). There are 12 residues in the CDR3. CDR3 nucleotides: TGTGCCAGTAGTGACAGCTCCTACGAGCAGTACTTC. Its translation: CASSDSSYEQYF.

The rearrangement joins TRBV9 to TRBJ2-7, with a tentative D call TRBD2 (7 bases). The CDR3 runs to 14 residues. Trimming removed 0 bases from V and 3 bases from J, with 10 bases in between. CDR1 and CDR2 from the germline V gene are SGDLS and YYNGEE. Here the CDR3 reads CASSVAGGIYEQYF. The CDR3 bases are TGTGCCAGCAGCGTAGCGGGGGGCATCTACGAGCAGTACTTC.

As DNA, the CDR3 is TGTGCCAGCAGTTGGAAACAGGGTAATGAGCAGTTCTTC. Its protein product is CASSWKQGNEQFF. The chain is built from TRBV6-2 or TRBV6-3 and TRBJ2-1, with D perhaps TRBD1 (6 bases). In germline, CDR1 is MNHEY, CDR2 SVGEGT. This CDR3 is 13 amino acids long. V shed 4 bases and J shed 7 bases, with 11 bases lying between them.

The chain joins TRBV7-9 to TRBJ2-2, with D possibly TRBD2 on 6 matching bases. This CDR3 region has 16 residues. Per germline, CDR1 SEHNR and CDR2 FQNEAQ (reference sequence). Between the trimmed V and J ends, which lost 2 bases and 0 bases, there was a span of 10 bases. The CDR3 reads CASSLLGGANTGELFF. CDR3 coding DNA: TGTGCCAGCAGCTTACTTGGAGGGGCGAACACCGGGGAGCTGTTTTTT.

This sequence joins TRBV19 and TRBJ2-5, with TRBD1 matching 7 bases. The V gene's germline CDR1 is LNHDA and CDR2 SQIVND (reference sequence). The V segment lost 4 bases and the J segment 5 bases; nucleotides outside the gene matches: 4. This CDR3 is 13 amino acids long. CDR3 loop: CASSTTGVETQYF. In DNA form, the CDR3 reads TGTGCCAGTAGTACAACAGGGGTCGAGACCCAGTACTTC.

The gene calls are TRBV19 and TRBJ2-2, with 7 bases identical to TRBD1. The CDR3 is 15 residues long. Germline lookup yields CDR1 LNHDA and CDR2 SQIVND (reference sequence). Trimming at V came to 1 base and at J to 4 bases, leaving 3 bases not matched to a gene. Here the CDR3 reads CASSIATGTTGELFF. The CDR3, as DNA: TGTGCCAGTAGTATAGCGACAGGGACCACCGGGGAGCTGTTTTTT.

CDR3: CASSPDREQKLFF. CDR3 DNA: TGTGCCAGTAGTCCAGACAGGGAGCAAAAACTGTTTTTT. The V call is TRBV19, the J call TRBJ1-4; 7 bases line up with TRBD1. The germline CDR1 and CDR2 sequences are LNHDA and SQIVND (reference sequence). With 5 bases clipped from V and 9 bases from J, the junction kept 6 bases outside the gene matches. The CDR3 consists of 13 residues. The full variable domain, completed using reference TRBV19 and TRBJ1-4, is DGGITQSPKYLFRKEGQNVTLSCEQNLNHDAMYWYRQDPGQGLRLIYYSQIVNDFQKGDIAEGYSVSREKKESFPLTVTSAQKNPTAFYLCASSPDREQKLFFGSGTQLSVL.

V usage is TRBV9 and J usage is TRBJ1-2, with TRBD1 matching 10 bases. The CDR3 length is 13 residues. V was pared by 3 bases and J by 13 bases, with 9 bases of the junction left unmatched. Germline V gives CDR1 SGDLS, CDR2 YYNGEE. The CDR3 region has the DNA TGTGCCAGCAGCGCGCCGGGACAGGGGTCTGGCACCTTC. Amino acids: CASSAPGQGSGTF.

This rearrangement joins TRBV28 to TRBJ2-7, with 11 bases fitting TRBD1. In germline, CDR1 is MDHEN, CDR2 SYDVKM. V lost 5 bases and J lost 2; bases outside the gene matches: 5. CDR3 length: 15 amino acids. In nucleotides, the CDR3 is TGTGCCAGCAGTCGGACAGGGGGCCCAACCTACGAGCAGTACTTC. Its translation: CASSRTGGPTYEQYF.

The genes are TRBV7-9 and TRBJ2-6, with TRBD2 as a possible D gene (6 bases). CDR1 and CDR2 from the germline V gene are SEHNR and FQNEAQ (reference sequence). This CDR3 spans 15 amino acids. Trimming took 3 bases from V and 2 from J, leaving 8 bases between them. The CDR3 loop reads CASSLEGPGANVLTF. As DNA, the CDR3 is TGTGCCAGCAGCTTGGAGGGCCCTGGGGCCAACGTCCTGACTTTC.

This chain links TRBV5-1 with TRBJ1-2; 8 bases map to TRBD1. Trimming took 4 bases from V and 8 from J; bases not matched to a gene: 13. Germline values: CDR1 SGHRS, CDR2 YFSETQ. The CDR3 has 15 residues. The CDR3 DNA is TGCGCCAGCAGCGGACGGACAGGGTCCGGTAAGGGCTACACCTTC. Translating it yields CASSGRTGSGKGYTF.

Written as DNA, the CDR3 is TGTGCCAGCAGCTTATCGTCAGGGTGGAACACCGGGGAGCTGTTTTTT. Amino acids: CASSLSSGWNTGELFF. This chain joins TRBV13 and TRBJ2-2; D is perhaps TRBD1 (5 bases). CDR1 is PRHDT, CDR2 FYEKMQ, per germline (reference sequence). This CDR3 spans 16 amino acids. V was pared by 2 bases and J by 1 base, with 11 bases between.

This clone was counted only a few times. The chain carries TRBV19 and TRBJ1-4, with 7 bases matching TRBD1. The junction had 10 bases not matched to a gene; V was cut back by 5 bases and J by 7 bases. Germline assignment: CDR1 LNHDA and CDR2 SQIVND (reference sequence). This CDR3 is built from 15 residues. For the CDR3, the DNA is TGTGCCAGTAGTCCTGGTCGGCAGGGGGGTGAAAAACTGTTTTTT. This encodes CASSPGRQGGEKLFF.

The rearrangement joins TRBV5-1 to TRBJ1-2; D remains unclear. There are 13 residues in the CDR3. Between the trimmed V and J ends, which lost 0 bases and 2 bases, there was a span of 5 bases. Germline-derived CDR1 and CDR2 are SGHRS and YFSETQ. CDR3 in amino acids: CASSLDWNYGYTF. The DNA of the CDR3 is TGCGCCAGCAGCTTGGACTGGAACTATGGCTACACCTTC.

The chain joins TRBV4-3 to TRBJ1-1; 9 bases are a match to TRBD1. Per the germline V gene, CDR1 is LGHNA and CDR2 is YSLEER. The V segment lost 4 bases and the J segment 4 bases; nucleotides outside the gene matches: 4. The CDR3 is made up of 14 amino acids. CDR3: CASSRDRAGTEAFF. The CDR3 DNA sequence: TGCGCCAGCAGCCGGGACAGGGCGGGCACTGAAGCTTTCTTT.

The rearrangement uses TRBV29-1 and TRBJ2-1; TRBD1 might be the D (6 bases). This CDR3 is 16 amino acids long. Germline CDR1 SQVTM, CDR2 ANQGSEA. Trimming removed 6 bases at V and 1 base at J, with 19 bases between. CDR3 nucleotide sequence: TGCAGCGTGGCCACGGCGGCAGGGGAATCCTACAATGAGCAGTTCTTC. This gives the protein CSVATAAGESYNEQFF.

The chain carries TRBV5-1 and TRBJ2-2; the D gene is possibly TRBD1 (5 bases). Between the trimmed V and J ends, which lost 1 base and 0 bases, there was a span of 7 bases. There are 15 residues in the CDR3. CDR1 and CDR2 from the germline V gene are SGHRS and YFSETQ. CDR3 loop: CASSLLGPNTGELFF. The CDR3 coding sequence is TGCGCCAGCAGCTTGTTGGGGCCGAACACCGGGGAGCTGTTTTTT.

This clone appeared once. The genes are TRBV5-1 and TRBJ2-1; D is perhaps TRBD1 (6 bases). CDR1 is SGHRS and CDR2 is YFSETQ in the germline V gene. The CDR3 length is 14 residues. V lost 0 bases and J 9 bases, leaving 13 bases between the germline ends. CDR3 nucleotide sequence: TGCGCCAGCAGCTTGGGGCTCCGGGACACTGAGCAGTTCTTC. Translating gives CASSLGLRDTEQFF.